Presented here are 18 T cell receptor beta chains from one specimen sequenced in a study of T cell repertoires in cytomegalovirus infection. Via MiXCR, TCRdb re-called the reads, giving one row per CDR3 protein. The table lists around 630,000 distinct CDR3 sequences, roughly 24% of them singletons. Sequencing was carried out using CD8+ T cells from PBMCs. The receptors were gathered from a human donor in good health (CMV status not recorded). Some clones in this sample may be carry-over from other donors' samples.

J is TRBJ1-5 and V is TRBV7-9; D remains unclear. The V end lost 2 bases, the J end lost 7 bases, and 15 bases lay between the germline ends. This CDR3 is 15 amino acids long. The germline CDR1 and CDR2 sequences are SEHNR and FQNEAQ (reference sequence). The DNA of the CDR3 is TGTGCCAGCAGCTTAACGACGGGTAAGGGACAGCCCCAGCATTTT. Translating gives CASSLTTGKGQPQHF.

This clonotype was counted many times. In DNA form, the CDR3 reads TGTGCCAGCAGTCTCTGGACAAATGAGCAGTTCTTC. Residues: CASSLWTNEQFF. The chain links TRBV28 to TRBJ2-1; weak D call: TRBD1 (5 bases). V lost 5 bases and J 7 bases, leaving 9 bases between the germline ends. The CDR3 consists of 12 residues. The V gene's germline CDR1 is MDHEN and CDR2 SYDVKM.

This clonotype occurred many times. V gene TRBV28 combines with J gene TRBJ2-5; D call uncertain. Germline V gene data show CDR1 as MDHEN and CDR2 as SYDVKM. Trimming removed 5 bases at V and 3 bases at J, with 13 bases between. The CDR3 has 14 amino acids. CDR3 nucleotide sequence: TGTGCCAGCAGTCCCCCGACGGAAGAAGAGACCCAGTACTTC. Encoded protein: CASSPPTEEETQYF.

The table lists this clonotype with many counts. This chain connects TRBV7-2 to TRBJ1-2, with D unclear. V lost 1 base to trimming and J lost 3 bases, with 21 bases between them. The germline V gene has CDR1 SGHTA and CDR2 FQGNSA. The CDR3 sequence is 18 residues long. CDR3 in amino acids: CASSLGTLRDRQDYGYTF. The CDR3 DNA reads TGTGCCAGCAGCTTAGGCACCCTGAGGGATCGGCAGGACTATGGCTACACCTTC.

Regarding this clonotype: A read error may explain this, as a much larger clone is one base away. The CDR3 carries no conserved terminal phenylalanine or tryptophan, so it likely arises from a read error. The rearrangement links TRBV7-9 to TRBJ1-5; no reliable D call. Germline V gene lookup returns CDR1 SEHNR and CDR2 FQNEAQ (reference sequence). V gave up 1 base and J gave up 4 bases, with 11 bases separating them. The CDR3 spans 15 residues. CDR3 sequence (DNA): TGTGCCAGCAGCTTAGACGGCGCTACTAATCAGCCCCAGCATTCT. Amino acid sequence: CASSLDGATNQPQHS.

This clonotype occurred a few times. CDR3 nucleotides: TGTGCCAGCAGCTCACGGGGCCTCGAGCAGTTCTTC. Translation: CASSSRGLEQFF. The chain has TRBV11-3 and TRBJ2-1, with D perhaps given as TRBD1 or TRBD2 (5 bases each). Per germline, CDR1 SGHNT and CDR2 YENEEA. The CDR3 spans 12 residues. V was cut by 4 bases and J by 10 bases, with 11 bases left in between. The variable domain in full, with the rest retrieved from reference TRBV11-3 and TRBJ2-1, is EAGVVQSPRYKIIEKKQPVAFWCNPISGHNTLYWYLQNLGQGPELLIRYENEEAVDDSQLPKDRFSAERLKGVDSTLKIQPAELGDSAVYLCASSSRGLEQFFGPGTRLTVL.

This clonotype was seen repeatedly, ten times or more. The gene calls are TRBV7-9 and TRBJ2-1; unclear D gene. Germline values: CDR1 SEHNR, CDR2 FQNEAQ (reference sequence). The CDR3 is 16 amino acids. V lost 2 bases, J lost 0 bases, and 11 bases lay in between. The CDR3 DNA follows: TGTGCCAGCAGCTTAAGTTGGGCGAGCTCCTACAATGAGCAGTTCTTC. Translated: CASSLSWASSYNEQFF.

This clonotype has a handful of counts. The rearrangement links TRBV6-8 to TRBJ2-2, with D tentatively TRBD1 or TRBD2 (5 bases each). CDR3 length: 17 amino acids. Per germline, CDR1 MNHGY and CDR2 SAAAGT. The V gene lost 0 bases and the J gene lost 4 bases, with 15 bases spanning the gap. The CDR3 sequence: CASSYSLGTASTGELFF. CDR3 coding DNA: TGTGCCAGCAGTTACTCCCTCGGGACCGCGAGCACCGGGGAGCTGTTTTTT.

The chain has TRBV20-1 and TRBJ2-5; D unclear. The V end was cut by 1 base, the J end by 6 bases, with 15 bases between. CDR1 is DFQATT, CDR2 SNEGSKA, per germline (reference sequence). The CDR3 contains 14 residues. CDR3 nucleotide sequence: TGCAGTGCTAGAGCCCCCGGCCCTGCCAAGACCCAGTACTTC. Its translation: CSARAPGPAKTQYF.

This clonotype was seen ten or more times. The J gene is TRBJ1-1, the V gene TRBV7-8, with a tentative D call TRBD1 (5 bases). Looked up from germline, CDR1 is SGHVS and CDR2 is FQNEAQ. The CDR3 sequence is 13 residues long. The V end was cut by 7 bases, the J end by 9 bases, with 18 bases between. CDR3 in amino acids: CASTPLRDGKAFF. The CDR3 DNA is TGTGCCAGCACCCCCCTACGGGACGGCAAAGCTTTCTTT.

This clonotype occurred many times. This chain connects TRBV28 to TRBJ1-1; D gene uncertain. Germline V gene data show CDR1 as MDHEN and CDR2 as SYDVKM. Trimming pared 8 bases from V and 4 bases from J, leaving 17 bases between. The CDR3 covers 14 residues. CDR3 region: CASLGGVTGTEAFF. CDR3 DNA sequence: TGTGCCAGCCTAGGTGGGGTTACCGGCACTGAAGCTTTCTTT. The variable domain in full, with the rest retrieved from reference TRBV28 and TRBJ1-1, is DVKVTQSSRYLVKRTGEKVFLECVQDMDHENMFWYRQDPGLGLRLIYFSYDVKMKEKGDIPEGYSVSREKKERFSLILESASTNQTSMYLCASLGGVTGTEAFFGQGTRLTVV.

The V gene is TRBV12-3 or TRBV12-4, the J gene TRBJ1-1; no firm D call. This CDR3 is 15 amino acids long. Trimming took off 3 bases at V and 0 bases at J, with 11 bases between the two ends. The CDR3 spells CASSLTSFMNTEAFF. DNA for the CDR3: TGTGCCAGCAGTTTGACATCCTTCATGAACACTGAAGCTTTCTTT.

This clonotype was seen only a few times. This chain uses TRBV20-1 with TRBJ2-7; the D gene is possibly TRBD1 (6 bases). The V gene's germline CDR1 is DFQATT and CDR2 SNEGSKA (reference sequence). V gave up 5 bases and J gave up 0 bases, with 17 bases separating them. The CDR3 runs to 15 residues. CDR3 bases: TGCAGTGCTTATCCTGGGGGCGGGTCCTCCTACGAGCAGTACGTC. This encodes CSAYPGGGSSYEQYV.

The chain carries TRBV29-1 and TRBJ2-2; the match to TRBD2 covers 13 bases. Trimming took 1 base from V and 4 from J; bases not matched to a gene: 3. The germline CDR1 and CDR2 sequences are SQVTM and ANQGSEA. The CDR3 loop spans 16 amino acids. DNA for the CDR3: TGCAGCGTTGAAGGACTAGCGGGGGGAGTCACCGGGGAGCTGTTTTTT. It translates to CSVEGLAGGVTGELFF.

This clonotype showed up just a few times. This chain links TRBV6-2 or TRBV6-3 with TRBJ2-5, with a tentative D call TRBD2 (6 bases). Germline V gene lookup returns CDR1 MNHEY and CDR2 SVGEGT. The CDR3 runs to 13 residues. Trimming stripped 5 bases from V and 0 bases from J, with 7 bases between. The CDR3 spells CASSGGDQETQYF. In DNA, the CDR3 is TGTGCCAGCAGTGGAGGGGACCAAGAGACCCAGTACTTC.

DNA of the CDR3: TGTGCCACCAGCAGAGATATGGGGCTAGCTCCGGAGACCCAGTACTTC. Translated, it gives CATSRDMGLAPETQYF. This rearrangement joins TRBV15 to TRBJ2-5; D is possibly TRBD1 or TRBD2 (5 bases each). Looked up from germline, CDR1 is LNHNV and CDR2 is YYDKDF (reference sequence). The CDR3 covers 16 residues. The ends were cut back, 0 bases at V and 5 bases at J, with 16 bases in the middle.

The table lists this clonotype with many counts. The V and J genes are TRBV12-3 or TRBV12-4 and TRBJ2-5; D remains ambiguous. V dropped 4 bases and J dropped 5 bases, with 8 bases sitting between them. This CDR3 is built from 12 residues. CDR3 bases: TGTGCCAGCAGTTCGAGGTCGGAGACCCAGTACTTC. Protein product: CASSSRSETQYF.

The chain combines TRBV28 with TRBJ2-5; unclear D gene. From germline, CDR1 is MDHEN and CDR2 SYDVKM. This CDR3 is built from 13 residues. Deletions cut 2 bases from V and 5 bases from J, with 9 bases between. The CDR3 here is CASSLKVWETQYF. As DNA, the CDR3 is TGTGCCAGCAGTTTAAAGGTTTGGGAGACCCAGTACTTC. The full variable domain, in which reference TRBV28 and TRBJ2-5 provide the parts outside the CDR3, is DVKVTQSSRYLVKRTGEKVFLECVQDMDHENMFWYRQDPGLGLRLIYFSYDVKMKEKGDIPEGYSVSREKKERFSLILESASTNQTSMYLCASSLKVWETQYFGPGTRLLVL.